This T cell receptor (beta chain) was documented in a study of blood T cells in healthy people across ages. Primers used in a second PCR of about 6 to 11 cycles were a sample-barcoded 5' primer and a J-beta primer mix. Every sample gave at least 3 million paired-end reads containing CDR3. TCRdb recomputed calls from the 5' RACE reads with MiXCR, one row per CDR3 protein. The sample gives 1.5 million to 2 million distinct CDR3 sequences, about 30% of which show up once; 6.5% to 8.5% is in the top ten. Regarding the study as a whole: With donor CMV status unknown, expanded clonotype changes were possibly confounded.

Germline values: CDR1 MNHNS, CDR2 SASEGT. This CDR3 contains 15 residues. V shed 3 bases and J shed 6 bases, with 17 bases lying between them. This clonotype has only one observation. Its matching antigen is unknown. Sequenced material: blood. J is TRBJ1-2 and V is TRBV6-1, with D possibly TRBD1 on 5 matching bases. This TCR derives from a woman between 25 and 40 years old in good health. The CDR3 sequence is CASSEAAGREHGYTF. Written as DNA, the CDR3 is TGTGCCAGCAGTGAGGCGGCAGGGAGGGAGCATGGCTACACCTTC.